The entry that follows covers one TCR beta chain sequence. Authors' methods: Nucleated cell number was recorded as an estimate derived from reference gene primer amplification. Measured with immunoSEQ multiplex PCR; TCRdb has only the in-frame clones, and not every one. The DNA gave D and trimming, while V, J and clone size come from that table. This sample has about 270,000 clones, with around 88% found just once. The V segment lost 6 bases and the J segment 6 bases; nucleotides outside the gene matches: 11. The CDR3 is 15 residues long. Germline V gene data show CDR1 as SNHLY and CDR2 as FYNNEI. These data come from a study of blood T cell repertoires in COVID-19. Whole-study context: The cDNA or gDNA used as material had been derived from T cells, B-cell-depleted T cells, or PBMCs.

The sequence was collected from a woman in her 70s with COVID-19, enrolled during active disease. The chain joins TRBV2 to TRBJ2-1, with 7 nucleotides matching TRBD1. The source material was peripheral blood. CDR3 protein: CASRRDRPSFNEQFF. The DNA of the CDR3 is TGTGCCAGCAGGAGGGACAGACCTAGTTTCAATGAGCAGTTCTTC. Supplemented by reference TRBV2 and TRBJ2-1, the full variable domain reads EPEVTQTPSHQVTQMGQEVILRCVPISNHLYFYWYRQILGQKVEFLVSFYNNEISEKSEIFDDQFSVERPDGSNFTLKIRSTKLEDSAMYFCASRRDRPSFNEQFFGPGTRLTVL.